This TCR beta chain originates from a study of pediatric ulcerative colitis. Sequencing was at survey level. Each sample received Survey-level depth of up to 500,000 reads. Clones were read by immunoSEQ multiplex PCR, and TCRdb kept only the in-frame ones, dropping some. The sample records approximately 32,000 clones, roughly four fifths being singletons. General study points: A couple of rectal clonotypes were found only in ulcerative colitis patients, all of them. A couple of patients had blood samples with substantially reduced template counts.

CDR3 length: 15 residues. The V gene's germline CDR1 is MNHNS and CDR2 SASEGT. V gave up 4 bases and J gave up 5 bases, with 17 bases separating them. With respect to this clone: Its antigen remains unidentified.

This clonotype originated in a boy younger than 18 with severe ulcerative colitis. The chain links TRBV6-1 to TRBJ1-2; D is possibly TRBD1 (5 bases). Specimen: blood. CDR3 region: CASSGQGRNWYGYTF. The DNA for the CDR3 is TGTGCCAGCAGTGGGCAGGGTAGGAATTGGTATGGCTACACCTTC.